The text below deals with one T cell receptor beta chain. In the study's own analysis: Reference gene primer amplification gave estimated nucleated cell counts. Here immunoSEQ multiplex PCR was the method, and the copy in TCRdb shows in-frame clones only, minus some. Clone size and the V and J calls come from that table; the DNA yielded D and trimming. The data hold 250,000 to 300,000 clones, with 85% to 90% observed a single time. V was pared by 3 bases and J by 2 bases, with 4 bases of the junction left unmatched. Germline CDR1 SEHNR, CDR2 FQNEAQ (reference sequence). The CDR3 sequence is 16 residues long. The data were taken from a study of blood T cell repertoires in COVID-19. At the level of the study: From the United States, Italy and Spain came samples of acute and convalescent COVID-19. Sources were T cells, B-cell-depleted T cells, or PBMCs; the material itself was cDNA or gDNA.

The sequenced sample was peripheral blood. V usage is TRBV7-9 and J usage is TRBJ2-7, with 13 bases fitting TRBD2. This receptor was taken from a young man with active or convalescent COVID-19. CDR3 sequence: CASSFTGTSGTYEQYF. The CDR3 DNA follows: TGTGCCAGCAGCTTTACCGGGACTAGCGGGACCTACGAGCAGTACTTC.